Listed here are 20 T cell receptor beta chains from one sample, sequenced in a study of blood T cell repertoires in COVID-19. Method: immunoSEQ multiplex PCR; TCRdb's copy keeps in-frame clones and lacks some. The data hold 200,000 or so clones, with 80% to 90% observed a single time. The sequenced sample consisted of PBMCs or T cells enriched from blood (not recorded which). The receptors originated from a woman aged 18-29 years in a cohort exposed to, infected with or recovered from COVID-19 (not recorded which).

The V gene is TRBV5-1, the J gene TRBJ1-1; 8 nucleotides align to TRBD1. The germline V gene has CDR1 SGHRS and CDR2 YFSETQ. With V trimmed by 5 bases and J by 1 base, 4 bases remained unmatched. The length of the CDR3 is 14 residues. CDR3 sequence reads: CASSFGTGNTEAFF. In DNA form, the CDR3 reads TGCGCCAGCAGTTTCGGGACAGGGAACACTGAAGCTTTCTTT. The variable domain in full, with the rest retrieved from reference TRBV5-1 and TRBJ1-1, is KAGVTQTPRYLIKTRGQQVTLSCSPISGHRSVSWYQQTPGQGLQFLFEYFSETQRNKGNFPGRFSGRQFSNSRSEMNVSTLELGDSALYLCASSFGTGNTEAFFGQGTRLTVV.

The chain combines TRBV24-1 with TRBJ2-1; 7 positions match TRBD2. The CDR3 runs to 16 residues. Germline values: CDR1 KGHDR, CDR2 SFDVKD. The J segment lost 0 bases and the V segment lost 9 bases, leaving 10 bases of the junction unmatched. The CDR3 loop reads CATGGEDASSYNEQFF. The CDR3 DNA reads TGTGCCACCGGGGGGGAAGACGCTAGCTCCTACAATGAGCAGTTCTTC.

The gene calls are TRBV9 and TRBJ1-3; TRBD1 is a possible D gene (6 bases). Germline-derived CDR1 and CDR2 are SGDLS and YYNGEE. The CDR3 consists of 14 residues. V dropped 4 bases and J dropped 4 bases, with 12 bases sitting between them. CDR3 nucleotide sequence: TGTGCCAGCAGCCCCAGGACAGAGGGAAACACCATATATTTT. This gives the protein CASSPRTEGNTIYF.

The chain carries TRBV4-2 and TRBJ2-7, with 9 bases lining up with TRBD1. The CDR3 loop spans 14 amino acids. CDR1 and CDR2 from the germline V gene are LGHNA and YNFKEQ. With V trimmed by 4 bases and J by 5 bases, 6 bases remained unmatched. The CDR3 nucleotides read TGTGCCAGCAGCCTACCCGGGACAGGGAACGAGCAGTACTTC. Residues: CASSLPGTGNEQYF.

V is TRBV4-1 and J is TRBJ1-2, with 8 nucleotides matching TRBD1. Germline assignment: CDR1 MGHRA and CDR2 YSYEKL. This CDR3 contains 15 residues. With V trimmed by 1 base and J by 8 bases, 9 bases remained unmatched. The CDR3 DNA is TGCGCCAGCAGCCAAGGTGCAGGGGGCGCGCTCGGCTACACCTTC. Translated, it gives CASSQGAGGALGYTF.

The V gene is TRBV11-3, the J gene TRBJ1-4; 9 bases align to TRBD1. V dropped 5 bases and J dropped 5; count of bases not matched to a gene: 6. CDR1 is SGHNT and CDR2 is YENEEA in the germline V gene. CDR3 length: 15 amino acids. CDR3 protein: CASSITGGANEKLFF. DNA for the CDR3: TGTGCCAGCAGCATTACAGGGGGCGCGAATGAAAAACTGTTTTTT.

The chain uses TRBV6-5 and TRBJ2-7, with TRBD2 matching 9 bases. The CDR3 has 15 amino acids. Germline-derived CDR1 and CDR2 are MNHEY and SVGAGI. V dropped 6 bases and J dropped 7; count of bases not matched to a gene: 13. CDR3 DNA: TGTGCCAGCAGCGCTACTAATCCAGCGGGGGGTGAGCAGTACTTC. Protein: CASSATNPAGGEQYF.

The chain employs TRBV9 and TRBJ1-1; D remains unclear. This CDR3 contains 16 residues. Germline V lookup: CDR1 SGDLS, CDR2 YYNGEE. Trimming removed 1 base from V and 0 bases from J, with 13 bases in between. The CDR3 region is CASSVNSEVLNTEAFF. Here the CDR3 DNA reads TGTGCCAGCAGCGTAAATTCCGAGGTTTTGAACACTGAAGCTTTCTTT.

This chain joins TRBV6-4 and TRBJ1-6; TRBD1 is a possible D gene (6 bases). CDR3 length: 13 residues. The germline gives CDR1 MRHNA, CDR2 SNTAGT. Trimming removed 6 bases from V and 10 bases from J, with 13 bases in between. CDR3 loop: CASSGDISSPLHF. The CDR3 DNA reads TGTGCCAGCAGCGGGGACATCAGCTCACCCCTCCACTTT.

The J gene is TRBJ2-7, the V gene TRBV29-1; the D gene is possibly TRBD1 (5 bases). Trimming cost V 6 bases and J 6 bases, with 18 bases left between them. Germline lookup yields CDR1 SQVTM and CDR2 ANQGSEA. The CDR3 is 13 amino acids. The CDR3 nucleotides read TGCAGCGTAGCGCATAGGACACTTGGCGAGCAGTACTTC. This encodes CSVAHRTLGEQYF.

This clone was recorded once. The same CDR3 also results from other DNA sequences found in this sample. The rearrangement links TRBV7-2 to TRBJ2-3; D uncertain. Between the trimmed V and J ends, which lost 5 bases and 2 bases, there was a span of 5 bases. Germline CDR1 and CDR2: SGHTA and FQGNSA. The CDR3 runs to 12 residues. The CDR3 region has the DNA TGTGCCAGCAGCCTTTCCACAGATACGCAGTATTTT. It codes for CASSLSTDTQYF.

The chain's CDR3 is CASSSWETSGTNTGELFF. The CDR3 DNA reads as TGTGCCAGCAGCTCCTGGGAAACTAGCGGGACTAACACCGGGGAGCTGTTTTTT. The chain joins TRBV5-6 to TRBJ2-2; 10 bases match TRBD2. Trimming removed 3 bases from V and 2 bases from J; junction bases left unmatched: 10. There are 18 residues in the CDR3. The germline gives CDR1 SGHDT, CDR2 YYEEEE.

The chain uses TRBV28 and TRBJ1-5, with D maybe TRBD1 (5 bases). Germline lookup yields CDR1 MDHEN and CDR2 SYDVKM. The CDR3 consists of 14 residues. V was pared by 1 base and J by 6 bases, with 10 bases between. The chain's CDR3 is CASSLSTRVQPQHF. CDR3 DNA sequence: TGTGCCAGCAGTTTATCTACCAGGGTTCAGCCCCAGCATTTT. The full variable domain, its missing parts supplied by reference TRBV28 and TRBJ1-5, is DVKVTQSSRYLVKRTGEKVFLECVQDMDHENMFWYRQDPGLGLRLIYFSYDVKMKEKGDIPEGYSVSREKKERFSLILESASTNQTSMYLCASSLSTRVQPQHFGDGTRLSIL.

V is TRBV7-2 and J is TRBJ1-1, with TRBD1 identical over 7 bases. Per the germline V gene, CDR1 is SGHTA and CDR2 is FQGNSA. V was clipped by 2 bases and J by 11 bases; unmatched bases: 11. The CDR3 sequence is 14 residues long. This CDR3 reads CASSLIGGGDPAFF. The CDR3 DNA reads TGTGCCAGCAGCTTAATAGGGGGCGGGGATCCGGCTTTCTTT.

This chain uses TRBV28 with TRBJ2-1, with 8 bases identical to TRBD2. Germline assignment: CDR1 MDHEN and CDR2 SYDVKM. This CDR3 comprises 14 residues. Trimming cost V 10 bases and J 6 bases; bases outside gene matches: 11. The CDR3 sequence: CATRGGHLRNEQFF. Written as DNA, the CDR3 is TGTGCCACCCGGGGGGGACACCTGCGCAATGAGCAGTTCTTC.

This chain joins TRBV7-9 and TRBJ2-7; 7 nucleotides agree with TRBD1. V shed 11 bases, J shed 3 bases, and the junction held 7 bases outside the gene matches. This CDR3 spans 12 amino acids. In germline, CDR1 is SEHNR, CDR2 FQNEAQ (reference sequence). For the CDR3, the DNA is TGTGCCTCCCGGGACAGACACTACGAGCAGTACTTC. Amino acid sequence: CASRDRHYEQYF.

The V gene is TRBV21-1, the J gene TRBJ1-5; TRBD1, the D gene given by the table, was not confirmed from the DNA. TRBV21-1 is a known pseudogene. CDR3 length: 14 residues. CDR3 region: CASSKRQGNQPQHF. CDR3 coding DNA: TGTGCCAGCAGCAAAAGACAGGGCAATCAGCCCCAGCATTTT.

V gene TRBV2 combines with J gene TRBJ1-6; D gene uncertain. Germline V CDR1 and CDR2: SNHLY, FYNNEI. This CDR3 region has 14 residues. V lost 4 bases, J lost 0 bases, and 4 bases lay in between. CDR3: CASSGLSYNSPLHF. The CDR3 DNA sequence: TGTGCCAGCAGTGGACTCTCCTATAATTCACCCCTCCACTTT.

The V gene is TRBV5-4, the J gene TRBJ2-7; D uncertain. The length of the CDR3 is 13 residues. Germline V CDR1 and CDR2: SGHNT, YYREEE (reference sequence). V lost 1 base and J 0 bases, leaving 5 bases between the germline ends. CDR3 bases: TGTGCCAGCAGCTTGCCCTCCTCCTACGAGCAGTACTTC. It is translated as CASSLPSSYEQYF.

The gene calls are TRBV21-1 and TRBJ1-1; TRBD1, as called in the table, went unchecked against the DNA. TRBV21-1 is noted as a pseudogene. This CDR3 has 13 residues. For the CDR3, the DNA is TGTGCCAGCAGCAAAGACAGGGACCCTGAAGCTTTCTTT. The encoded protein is CASSKDRDPEAFF.